These 27 T cell receptor beta chains originate from one sample sequenced in a study of blood T cell repertoires in COVID-19. The method was immunoSEQ multiplex PCR; TCRdb's version includes in-frame clones alone and lacks a portion of them. The sample carries roughly 300,000 clones, over 75% recorded once. The sequenced sample was PBMCs or T cells enriched from blood (not recorded which). The receptors here all came from a woman aged 18-30 years who had recovered from COVID-19.

The chain couples TRBV19 to TRBJ2-2; a weak D match, TRBD1 (6 bases). V lost 5 bases and J lost 1, with 11 bases in between. Germline V gene sequence: CDR1 LNHDA, CDR2 SQIVND (reference sequence). The CDR3 covers 15 residues. The CDR3 coding sequence is TGTGCCAGTAGTCCAACAGGGTTGAACACCGGGGAGCTGTTTTTT. Amino acids: CASSPTGLNTGELFF.

The V and J genes are TRBV4-1 and TRBJ1-2; weak D call: TRBD1 (5 bases). The CDR3 loop spans 14 amino acids. Per germline, CDR1 MGHRA and CDR2 YSYEKL. Between the trimmed V and J ends, which lost 1 base and 4 bases, there was a span of 10 bases. CDR3 sequence: CASSQAQGTYGYTF. In nucleotides, the CDR3 is TGCGCCAGCAGCCAAGCGCAGGGAACCTATGGCTACACCTTC.

The table lists this clone with a count of one. The rearrangement links TRBV5-1 to TRBJ1-2; TRBD1 agrees at 9 bases. The CDR3 covers 14 residues. Looked up from germline, CDR1 is SGHRS and CDR2 is YFSETQ. Germline trimming cut 3 bases from V and 4 bases from J; bases unmatched to any gene: 4. CDR3 bases: TGCGCCAGCAGCTACAGGGGGCGCCCCTATGGCTACACCTTC. This sequence encodes CASSYRGRPYGYTF.

CDR3 DNA sequence: TGTGCCAGCAGCCCGGCGTCGGGGGTGGTCAACTATGGCTACACCTTC. Translating gives CASSPASGVVNYGYTF. The chain carries TRBV11-2 and TRBJ1-2; a weak D match, TRBD1 (5 bases). Germline CDR1 reads SGHAT; CDR2 reads FQNNGV. This CDR3 has 16 residues. V was trimmed by 5 bases and J by 2 bases, leaving 18 bases between them.

V and J are TRBV5-1 and TRBJ1-1; 8 bases map to TRBD1. V was pared by 6 bases and J by 2 bases, with 6 bases of the junction left unmatched. This CDR3 region has 14 residues. CDR1 is SGHRS and CDR2 is YFSETQ in the germline V gene. The CDR3 sequence: CASKKTGDNTEAFF. CDR3 bases: TGCGCCAGCAAAAAGACAGGGGATAACACTGAAGCTTTCTTT.

A few counts support this clone. The chain uses TRBV11-2 and TRBJ1-5, with D uncertain. Trimming stripped 1 base from V and 4 bases from J, with 8 bases between. Germline V gene lookup returns CDR1 SGHAT and CDR2 FQNNGV. The CDR3 is made up of 14 amino acids. The CDR3 DNA sequence: TGTGCCAGCAGCTTAGGGGGAGGGAATCAGCCCCAGCATTTT. Its protein is CASSLGGGNQPQHF.

The chain carries TRBV19 and TRBJ1-1; D is possibly TRBD1 (6 bases). Germline V gives CDR1 LNHDA, CDR2 SQIVND (reference sequence). The V end lost 5 bases, the J end lost 8 bases, and 27 bases lay between the germline ends. The CDR3 runs to 17 residues. CDR3 bases: TGTGCCAGTAGTCACACCCTAGGGGGACACCTAAATGCCGAAGCTTTCTTT. It yields the protein CASSHTLGGHLNAEAFF.

The rearrangement uses TRBV7-8 and TRBJ2-7; 9 bases fit TRBD1. The CDR3 loop spans 15 amino acids. V was clipped by 5 bases and J by 3 bases; unmatched bases: 8. Germline CDR1 reads SGHVS; CDR2 reads FQNEAQ. The CDR3, as DNA: TGTGCCAGCAGCACATCACAGGGGGCGAACTACGAGCAGTACTTC. Amino acids: CASSTSQGANYEQYF.

The chain links TRBV12-3 or TRBV12-4 to TRBJ1-1, with unresolved D. Trimming stripped 9 bases from V and 0 bases from J, with 8 bases between. The CDR3 covers 12 residues. This CDR3 is CASEGLNTEAFF. CDR3 sequence (DNA): TGTGCCAGTGAGGGTCTGAACACTGAAGCTTTCTTT.

The chain is built from TRBV2 and TRBJ1-1, with 11 bases matching TRBD1. This CDR3 contains 17 residues. Trimming took 8 bases from V and 0 from J; bases not matched to a gene: 11. Germline CDR1 and CDR2: SNHLY and FYNNEI. Here the CDR3 reads CASSFMGQGVMNTEAFF. DNA for the CDR3: TGTGCCAGCTCTTTTATGGGACAGGGGGTCATGAACACTGAAGCTTTCTTT.

This chain uses TRBV19 with TRBJ1-2; no definite D call. Germline V gene lookup returns CDR1 LNHDA and CDR2 SQIVND (reference sequence). V was cut by 7 bases and J by 2 bases, with 20 bases left in between. The CDR3 contains 16 residues. In nucleotides, the CDR3 is TGTGCCAGTACCACGAGGATTTCCGGGGAGAACTATGGCTACACCTTC. Translation gives CASTTRISGENYGYTF.

The chain links TRBV13 to TRBJ2-5, with TRBD1 identical over 7 bases. V shed 5 bases and J 6 bases; nucleotides not matched to a gene: 12. The CDR3 runs to 15 residues. CDR1 is PRHDT and CDR2 is FYEKMQ in the germline V gene (reference sequence). The CDR3 DNA follows: TGTGCCAGCAGCCCCACAGGGGAAGCAGCCAAGACCCAGTACTTC. Its translation is CASSPTGEAAKTQYF.

V and J are TRBV10-1 and TRBJ2-7; 9 nucleotides align to TRBD1. There are 15 residues in the CDR3. CDR1 is WNHNN and CDR2 is SYGVQD in the germline V gene (reference sequence). V dropped 6 bases and J dropped 4; count of bases not matched to a gene: 10. Here the CDR3 reads CASSPGQGMGYEQYF. The DNA of the CDR3 is TGCGCCAGCAGCCCGGGACAGGGTATGGGTTACGAGCAGTACTTC.

The chain uses TRBV5-1 and TRBJ1-1, with D perhaps TRBD1 (5 bases). Germline assignment: CDR1 SGHRS and CDR2 YFSETQ. The CDR3 consists of 13 residues. Trimming shortened V by 1 base and J by 5 bases, and 9 bases separated the two germline ends. The CDR3 region has the DNA TGCGCCAGCAGCTTGTCCCAGGGTACTGAAGCTTTCTTT. As protein: CASSLSQGTEAFF.

The sample holds many counts of this clone. V usage is TRBV12-3 or TRBV12-4 and J usage is TRBJ1-3; D is uncertain. This CDR3 has 13 amino acids. Trimming removed 3 bases from V and 3 bases from J, with 6 bases in between. This chain's CDR3 is CASSFPVGNTIYF. CDR3 in DNA: TGTGCCAGCAGTTTTCCAGTTGGAAACACCATATATTTT.

Sample share makes this clone medium-sized. The rearrangement uses TRBV19 and TRBJ2-1; no clear D. The V end was cut by 4 bases, the J end by 4 bases, with 5 bases between. The germline V gene has CDR1 LNHDA and CDR2 SQIVND (reference sequence). The CDR3 has 12 amino acids. Here the CDR3 reads CASSNGYNEQFF. The CDR3 bases are TGTGCCAGTAGTAACGGTTACAATGAGCAGTTCTTC.

This clone was seen a single time. V usage is TRBV6-5 and J usage is TRBJ2-1, with TRBD1 identical over 9 bases. V shed 4 bases and J 8 bases; nucleotides not matched to a gene: 9. This CDR3 region has 15 residues. CDR1 and CDR2 (germline): MNHEY, SVGAGI. CDR3: CASSSLGQGFDEQFF. The DNA for the CDR3 is TGTGCCAGCAGTTCGTTGGGACAGGGATTCGATGAGCAGTTCTTC.

CDR3 region: CASSLQGAENEQFF. CDR3 sequence (DNA): TGTGCCAGCAGTTTACAGGGGGCTGAGAATGAGCAGTTCTTC. The chain employs TRBV2 and TRBJ2-1; 9 bases line up with TRBD1. The germline CDR1 and CDR2 sequences are SNHLY and FYNNEI. The V and J ends lost 5 bases and 7 bases, in that order; junction bases with no gene match: 6. The CDR3 length is 14 residues.

This chain links TRBV3-1 (or the pseudogene TRBV3-2) with TRBJ1-1; D is perhaps TRBD1 (5 bases). This CDR3 spans 14 amino acids. Germline V gene data show CDR1 as LGHDT and CDR2 as YNNKEL (reference sequence). V was trimmed by 6 bases and J by 0 bases, leaving 11 bases between them. The CDR3 sequence: CASRGGIMNTEAFF. The CDR3 DNA follows: TGTGCCAGCAGGGGGGGGATCATGAACACTGAAGCTTTCTTT.

The gene calls are TRBV28 and TRBJ2-7; D is possibly TRBD1 (7 bases). This CDR3 comprises 15 residues. The V end was cut by 3 bases, the J end by 5 bases, with 17 bases between. Germline loops: CDR1 MDHEN, CDR2 SYDVKM. Here the CDR3 reads CASSFRRQGGNEQYF. Here the CDR3 DNA reads TGTGCCAGCAGTTTTCGTCGGCAGGGGGGCAACGAGCAGTACTTC.

The chain links TRBV3-1 (or the pseudogene TRBV3-2) to TRBJ1-6; a weak D match, TRBD1 (5 bases). The CDR3 covers 13 residues. The V end was cut by 1 base, the J end by 11 bases, with 9 bases between. Germline CDR1 reads LGHDT; CDR2 reads YNNKEL (reference sequence). CDR3 in DNA: TGTGCCAGCAGCCAAGCCCAGGGCCCACCCCTCCACTTT. It specifies CASSQAQGPPLHF.

The chain employs TRBV29-1 and TRBJ1-1, with no clear D. Trimming stripped 6 bases from V and 3 bases from J, with 11 bases between. The length of the CDR3 is 12 residues. CDR1 and CDR2 (germline): SQVTM, ANQGSEA. In DNA, the CDR3 is TGCAGCGTAATGCCACGGGACACTGAAGCTTTCTTT. The encoded protein is CSVMPRDTEAFF. Together with reference TRBV29-1 and TRBJ1-1, the CDR3 gives the full variable domain: SAVISQKPSRDICQRGTSLTIQCQVDSQVTMMFWYRQQPGQSLTLIATANQGSEATYESGFVIDKFPISRPNLTFSTLTVSNMSPEDSSIYLCSVMPRDTEAFFGQGTRLTVV.

V usage is TRBV6-1 and J usage is TRBJ1-3; 7 nucleotides match TRBD1. Looked up from germline, CDR1 is MNHNS and CDR2 is SASEGT. With V trimmed by 0 bases and J by 4 bases, 9 bases remained unmatched. The CDR3 is made up of 17 amino acids. CDR3 loop: CASSEALLSGQGNTIYF. In DNA, the CDR3 is TGTGCCAGCAGTGAAGCGCTCCTCTCGGGACAGGGAAACACCATATATTTT.

This sequence joins TRBV5-1 and TRBJ2-1, with 10 nucleotides matching TRBD2. The CDR3 has 16 amino acids. V lost 4 bases and J lost 5; bases outside the gene matches: 9. The germline V gene has CDR1 SGHRS and CDR2 YFSETQ. CDR3 protein: CASSLLPLAGDNEQFF. The CDR3 nucleotides read TGCGCCAGCAGCCTCCTCCCCCTAGCGGGAGACAATGAGCAGTTCTTC.

V usage is TRBV5-1 and J usage is TRBJ2-5; 7 nucleotides line up with TRBD1. Germline lookup yields CDR1 SGHRS and CDR2 YFSETQ. Trimming at V came to 0 bases and at J to 0 bases, leaving 5 bases not matched to a gene. The CDR3 runs 16 residues. CDR3 loop: CASSLARDRHQETQYF. The CDR3 DNA follows: TGCGCCAGCAGCTTGGCCAGGGACAGACACCAAGAGACCCAGTACTTC.

This chain joins TRBV7-9 and TRBJ1-1; 7 bases agree with TRBD1. Per the germline V gene, CDR1 is SEHNR and CDR2 is FQNEAQ (reference sequence). Trimming removed 5 bases from V and 2 bases from J; junction bases left unmatched: 8. The CDR3 is made up of 15 amino acids. The CDR3 loop reads CASSPRQGTNTEAFF. Here the CDR3 DNA reads TGTGCCAGCAGCCCAAGACAGGGTACTAACACTGAAGCTTTCTTT.

This clone was observed a few times. The J gene is TRBJ1-2, the V gene TRBV7-8; TRBD1 matches at 8 bases. V lost 5 bases, J lost 1 base, and 6 bases stayed unmatched. There are 15 residues in the CDR3. Germline lookup yields CDR1 SGHVS and CDR2 FQNEAQ. CDR3: CASSPTRGLNYGYTF. Here the CDR3 DNA reads TGTGCCAGCAGCCCCACCAGGGGGCTTAACTATGGCTACACCTTC.